This T cell receptor beta chain appears in the sequencing data of a study of blood T cell repertoires in COVID-19. Study-wide context: Samples taken during acute and convalescent COVID-19 were collected in the United States, Italy and Spain. PBMCs, B-cell-depleted T cells, or T cells provided the cDNA or gDNA that made up the material.

In the original analysis: Using reference gene primer amplification, nucleated cell counts were estimated. TCRdb's table, derived via immunoSEQ multiplex PCR, lists solely in-frame clones and lacks some. V, J and clone size derive from that table, while D and trimming were established from the DNA sequence. The sample contains 200,000 to 300,000 clones, more than 85% of which appear only once. The specimen was peripheral blood. This sequence originates from a person under 30 with COVID-19, enrolled during active disease.

The CDR3: CASSMGSQPQHF. Written as DNA, the CDR3 is TGTGCCAGTAGTATGGGGAGTCAGCCCCAGCATTTT. The J gene is TRBJ1-5, the V gene TRBV19; D remains unclear. The germline gives CDR1 LNHDA, CDR2 SQIVND (reference sequence). This CDR3 is 12 amino acids long. Trimming removed 3 bases at V and 6 bases at J, with 6 bases between.